The entry that follows covers one TCR beta chain sequence. Its antigen specificity is not known. Base qualities are not provided; no much larger clone lies one nucleotide away. The data were taken from a study of naive CD8 T cells in extremely preterm neonates (dated by TCRdb to 2016 to 2017). At the level of the whole study: The age range of the adult participants is stated as 25-50 years in the abstract but as 20-50 years in the methods. Sorted naive CD8+ T cells from four age groups (extremely preterm neonates, term neonates, young children and adults) were used in the study to compare TCRbeta CDR3 repertoires.

Study-wide conclusions, independent of this receptor: Compared with all other age groups, preterm neonates showed significantly lower iChao1 richness (p < 0.05) along with an even clone distribution, indicating a less rich repertoire. To track T cell development within individuals, the authors urged prospective longitudinal studies of preterm and term neonates. Among the limitations the authors pointed out were a small sample size and productive template counts that varied across preterm samples. Preterm CDR3s were shorter, with fewer N additions and less junctional trimming, and were closer to germline than those of older groups. A larger fraction of CDR3 nucleotide sequences was shared among preterm neonates (about 2.7%) than among term neonates (around 0.4%), young children (around 0.03%) and adults (approximately 0.01%).

A two-step, bias-controlled multiplex PCR was used to amplify TCRbeta CDR3 regions from genomic DNA. Primers specific for every TRBV and TRBJ gene segment were included in the multiplex PCR. The immunoSEQ Assay was used to generate TCRbeta repertoire data. The authors' pipeline ran thus. To merge closely related sequences, reads went through filtering and clustering using a relative-frequency ratio and a modified nearest-neighbor algorithm. V, D and J gene assignments for CDR3 sequences followed IMGT annotation. Template counts were quantified against synthetic TCR CDR3 analog sequences and normalized for PCR amplification bias. Only unique productive sequences, defined as in-frame CDR3 sequences without stop codons, were included in the analyses. The immunoSEQ Analyzer software was used to calculate clonality, defined as 1 minus Pielou's evenness, and iChao1 richness. JMP was used for statistical testing, with Student's t-test or a non-parametric test applied depending on Shapiro-Wilk normality results. TCRdb took over this immuneACCESS table, retaining in-frame rearrangements with V and J assigned. Such tables are incomplete; in checked studies, under half of the missing clones stem from an unresolved V gene, and the remainder is unexplained. V, J and clone size reflect that table, while D and trimming were determined from the DNA. This sample is represented by around 7,900 clones; roughly 98% of them were singletons. The ten largest clonotypes hold around 2.8% of the sample.

Looking up the germline V gene (reference sequence) yields CDR1 MNHEY and CDR2 SMNVEV. The CDR3 goes from the cysteine to the phenylalanine over 14 residues. The CDR3 DNA has 42 bases and is translated from base 1. V was cut back by 3 bases and J by 2 bases, leaving a gap of 8 bases between them. The peripheral blood donors were five healthy children aged roughly 15-56 months who were having elective routine surgery, plus five healthy nonsmoking adults. The adult controls were healthy nonsmokers between roughly 19 and 55 years old, with a median age of roughly 40 years. A FACSAria III cell sorter was used to sort live, Annexin V-negative naive CD8+ T cells (CD3+CD8+CD45RA+CCR7+). Per sample, between roughly 19,000 and 110,000 naive CD8+ T cells were obtained by sorting. Mononuclear cells were isolated from diluted blood by Ficoll-Paque density gradient centrifugation. Mononuclear cells were cryopreserved in 10% DMSO with about 90% FBS and stored long term at -150°C before sorting. Thawed cells were stained with Annexin V and antibodies against CD3, CD8, CCR7 and CD45RA. The DNeasy Blood and Tissue Kit was used to extract genomic DNA from snap-frozen pellets of sorted cells.

The chain is encoded by TRBV27 joined to TRBJ2-1, with TRBD2 as a weak D call on 6 bases. The sequence derives from a human donor in good health. Sequencing was carried out using naive CD8+ T cells from blood. CDR3 region: CASSFTSPYNEQFF. The DNA reads TGTGCCAGCAGTTTCACTAGCCCCTACAATGAGCAGTTCTTC.